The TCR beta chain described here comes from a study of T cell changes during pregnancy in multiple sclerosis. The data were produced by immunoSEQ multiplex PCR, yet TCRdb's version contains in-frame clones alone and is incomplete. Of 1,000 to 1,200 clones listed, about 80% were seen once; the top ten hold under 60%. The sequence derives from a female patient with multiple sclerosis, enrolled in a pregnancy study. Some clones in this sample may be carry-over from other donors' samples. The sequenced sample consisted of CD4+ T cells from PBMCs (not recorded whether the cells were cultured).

The CDR3: CASSRLAGEDEQYF. The CDR3, as DNA: TGTGCCAGCAGCCGACTAGCGGGAGAGGACGAGCAGTACTTC. V usage is TRBV7-6 and J usage is TRBJ2-7; 12 bases are a match to TRBD2. The CDR3 runs 14 residues. Germline assignment: CDR1 SGHVS and CDR2 FNYEAQ. V lost 5 bases, J lost 5 bases, and 4 bases stayed unmatched.